One TCR beta chain is described in this entry. Antigen: not known. V gave up 3 bases and J gave up 12 bases; unmatched junction bases: 8. This CDR3 is 14 amino acids long. CDR1 and CDR2 from the germline V gene are LGHDT and YNNKEL (reference sequence). This specimen belongs to a study of T cell responses to AZD1222 COVID-19 vaccine. Whole-study results and caveats: Donors were chiefly white British, with a greater number of females, and clonal diversity was perhaps underestimated. Nearly half of spike-specific TCRs reportedly go after variant regions that carry no mutations. Two AZD1222 doses significantly raised spike-specific TCR breadth and depth over controls. The number of AZD1222 recipients seropositive at baseline was only 6 or 7.

Clones were sequenced by immunoSEQ multiplex PCR, and TCRdb holds only the in-frame ones, with some missing. The repertoire consists of 100,000 to 150,000 clones, with roughly 90% occurring once and the leading ten covering 4.2%. V usage is TRBV3-1 (or the pseudogene TRBV3-2) and J usage is TRBJ2-2; 9 bases map to TRBD1. The sample in question was peripheral blood, obtained on day 0 of AZD1222 vaccination. The source of this sequence is an adult in good health. The CDR3 region has the DNA TGTGCCAGCAGCCAGGGACAGGGTCTGAAGAAGCTGTTTTTT. Its translation: CASSQGQGLKKLFF.